Described below is a single T cell receptor beta chain sequence and its context. The target antigen is unknown. This sample was taken from a study of vaccination and CD4 T cells after COVID-19. Study overall: Convalescent patients, a few in number, were sampled at day 14 and days 161 to 241 post-vaccination.

Study-wide points: 304 of 307 vaccine-specific clones from convalescent patients were spike mono-reactive.

The V gene's germline CDR1 is DFQATT and CDR2 SNEGSKA (reference sequence). CDR3 length equals 14 residues. The trim removed 1 base at V and 8 bases at J, leaving 5 bases unmatched. The time point was: late sampling 161 to 241 days after vaccination in a few convalescent patients. Treatment: approximately 10-day PBMC culture with coronavirus spike peptide pools or control peptides (ViraFEST assay). IL-2 (about 10 IU/ml) and peptide pools (10 ug/ml) were added to cultures of two million PBMCs per well. Cultured CD4+ T cells had their DNA profiled by the Oncomine TCR Beta short-read assay. In TCRdb, the PCR reads were re-called with MiXCR into one record per CDR3 protein. The repertoire consists of around 17,000 distinct CDR3 sequences, with around 47% occurring once and the leading ten covering 20% to 25%.

The V and J genes are TRBV20-1 and TRBJ2-1, with 10 positions matching TRBD2. The specimen was CD4+ T cells from blood, cultured in vitro, collected about 7 months after SARS-CoV-2 vaccination. The receptor was isolated from a human donor who had recovered from COVID-19. CDR3 residues: CSARGPSGSHEQFF. In nucleotides, the CDR3 is TGCAGTGCTAGAGGGCCTAGCGGGAGTCATGAGCAGTTCTTC.